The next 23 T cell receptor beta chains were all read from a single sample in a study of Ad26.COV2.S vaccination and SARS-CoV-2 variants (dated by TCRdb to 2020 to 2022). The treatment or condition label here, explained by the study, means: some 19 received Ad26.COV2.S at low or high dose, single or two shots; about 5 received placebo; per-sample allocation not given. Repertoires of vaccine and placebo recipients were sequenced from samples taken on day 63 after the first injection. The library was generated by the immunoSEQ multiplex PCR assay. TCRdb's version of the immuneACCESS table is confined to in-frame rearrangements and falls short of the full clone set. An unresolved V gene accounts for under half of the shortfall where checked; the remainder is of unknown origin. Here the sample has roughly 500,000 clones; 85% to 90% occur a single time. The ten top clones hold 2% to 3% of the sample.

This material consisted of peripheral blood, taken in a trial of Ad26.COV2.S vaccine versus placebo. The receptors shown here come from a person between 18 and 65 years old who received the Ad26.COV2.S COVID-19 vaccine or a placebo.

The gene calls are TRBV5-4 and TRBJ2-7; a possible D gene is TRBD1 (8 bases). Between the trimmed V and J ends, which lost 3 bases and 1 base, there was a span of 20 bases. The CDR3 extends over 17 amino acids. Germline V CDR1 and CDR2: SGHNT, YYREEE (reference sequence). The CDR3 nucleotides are TGTGCCAGCAGCTCGAAGGGAGGGACAGGCCAGTCCTACGAGCAGTACTTC. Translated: CASSSKGGTGQSYEQYF. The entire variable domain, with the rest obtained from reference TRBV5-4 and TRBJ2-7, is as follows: ETGVTQSPTHLIKTRGQQVTLRCSSQSGHNTVSWYQQALGQGPQFIFQYYREEENGRGNFPPRFSGLQFPNYSSELNVNALELDDSALYLCASSSKGGTGQSYEQYFGPGTRLTVT.

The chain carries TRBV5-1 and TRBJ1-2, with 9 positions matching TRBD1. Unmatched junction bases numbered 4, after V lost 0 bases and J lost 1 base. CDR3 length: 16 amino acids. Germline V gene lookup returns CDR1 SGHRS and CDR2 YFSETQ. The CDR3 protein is CASSLAVGQGNYGYTF. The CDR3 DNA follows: TGCGCCAGCAGCTTGGCCGTGGGACAGGGTAACTATGGCTACACCTTC.

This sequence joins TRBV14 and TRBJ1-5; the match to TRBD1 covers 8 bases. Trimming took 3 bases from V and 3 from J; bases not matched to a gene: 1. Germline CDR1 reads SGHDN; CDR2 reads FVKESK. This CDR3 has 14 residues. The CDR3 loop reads CASSQTGVNQPQHF. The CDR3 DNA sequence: TGTGCCAGCAGCCAGACAGGGGTCAATCAGCCCCAGCATTTT.

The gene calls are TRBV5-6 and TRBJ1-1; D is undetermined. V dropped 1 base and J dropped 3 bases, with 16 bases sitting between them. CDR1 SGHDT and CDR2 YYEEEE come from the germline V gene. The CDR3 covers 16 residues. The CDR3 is CASSLMGTLGDTEAFF. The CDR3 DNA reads TGTGCCAGCAGCTTGATGGGCACCCTGGGAGACACTGAAGCTTTCTTT.

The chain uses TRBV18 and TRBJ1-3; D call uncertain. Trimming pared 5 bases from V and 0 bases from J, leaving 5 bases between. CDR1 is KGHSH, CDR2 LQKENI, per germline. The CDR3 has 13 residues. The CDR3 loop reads CASSDGSGNTIYF. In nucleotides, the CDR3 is TGTGCCAGCTCAGACGGCTCTGGAAACACCATATATTTT.

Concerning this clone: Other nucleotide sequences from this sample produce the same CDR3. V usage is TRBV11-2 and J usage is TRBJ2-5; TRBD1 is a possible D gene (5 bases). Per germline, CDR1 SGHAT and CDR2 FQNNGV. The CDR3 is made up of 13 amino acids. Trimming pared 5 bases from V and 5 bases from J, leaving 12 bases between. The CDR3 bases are TGTGCCAGCAGCCTAGGGGTACGGGAGACCCAGTACTTC. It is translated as CASSLGVRETQYF.

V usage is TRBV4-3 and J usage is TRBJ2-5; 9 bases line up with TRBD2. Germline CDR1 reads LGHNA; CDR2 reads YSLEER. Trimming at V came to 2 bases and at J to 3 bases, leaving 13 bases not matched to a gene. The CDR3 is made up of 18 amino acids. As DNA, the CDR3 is TGCGCCAGCAGCCAATCGGTCACTAGCGGGCGAGCGGAAGAGACCCAGTACTTC. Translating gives CASSQSVTSGRAEETQYF.

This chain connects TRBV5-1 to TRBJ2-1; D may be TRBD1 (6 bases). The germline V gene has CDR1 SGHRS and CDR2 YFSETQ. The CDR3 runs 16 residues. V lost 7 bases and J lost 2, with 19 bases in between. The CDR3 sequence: CASGHQDSRTYNEQFF. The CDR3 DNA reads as TGCGCCAGCGGTCACCAGGACAGCAGAACCTACAATGAGCAGTTCTTC.

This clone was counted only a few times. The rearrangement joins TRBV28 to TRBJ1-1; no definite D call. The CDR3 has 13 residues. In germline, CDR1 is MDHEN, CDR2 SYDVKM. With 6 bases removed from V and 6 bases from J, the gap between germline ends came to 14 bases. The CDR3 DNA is TGTGCCAGCAGCGACTCGCGGCAGGCTGAAGCTTTCTTT. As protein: CASSDSRQAEAFF.

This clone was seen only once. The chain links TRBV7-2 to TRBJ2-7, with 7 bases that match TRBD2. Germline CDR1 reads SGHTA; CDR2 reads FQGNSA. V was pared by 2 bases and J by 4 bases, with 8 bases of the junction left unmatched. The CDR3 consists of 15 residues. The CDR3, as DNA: TGTGCCAGCAGCTTAAGCGGGACCTGGACATACGAGCAGTACGTC. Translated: CASSLSGTWTYEQYV.

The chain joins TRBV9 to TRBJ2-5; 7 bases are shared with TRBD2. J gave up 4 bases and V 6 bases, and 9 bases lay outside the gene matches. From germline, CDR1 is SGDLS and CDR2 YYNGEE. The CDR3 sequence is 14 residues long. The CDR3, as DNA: TGTGCCAGCACCCCTTTTGGCGGGGGAGAGACCCAGTACTTC. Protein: CASTPFGGGETQYF.

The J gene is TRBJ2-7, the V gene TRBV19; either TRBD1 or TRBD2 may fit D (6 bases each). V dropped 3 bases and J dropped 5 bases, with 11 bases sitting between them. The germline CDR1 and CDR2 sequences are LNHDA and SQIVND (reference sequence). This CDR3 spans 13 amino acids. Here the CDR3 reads CASSIRGGHEQYF. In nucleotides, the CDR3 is TGTGCCAGTAGTATCCGAGGGGGGCACGAGCAGTACTTC.

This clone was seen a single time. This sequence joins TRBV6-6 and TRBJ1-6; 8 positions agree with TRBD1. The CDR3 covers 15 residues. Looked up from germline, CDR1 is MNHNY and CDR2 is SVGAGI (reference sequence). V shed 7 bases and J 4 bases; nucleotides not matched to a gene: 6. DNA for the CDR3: TGTGCCAGCACCCCGGACAGGGAGTATAATTCACCCCTCCACTTT. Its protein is CASTPDREYNSPLHF.

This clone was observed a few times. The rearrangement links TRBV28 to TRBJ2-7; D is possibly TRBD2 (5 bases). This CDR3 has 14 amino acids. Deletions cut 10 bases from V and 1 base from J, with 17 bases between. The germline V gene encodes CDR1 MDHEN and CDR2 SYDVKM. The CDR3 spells CATSQGRRSYEQYF. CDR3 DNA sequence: TGTGCCACCTCTCAAGGACGGAGGTCCTACGAGCAGTACTTC.

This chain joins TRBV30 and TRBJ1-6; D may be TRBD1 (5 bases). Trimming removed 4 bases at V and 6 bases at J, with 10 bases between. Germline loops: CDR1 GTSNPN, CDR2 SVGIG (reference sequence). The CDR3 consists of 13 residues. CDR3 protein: CAWNRDGNSPLHF. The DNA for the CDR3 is TGTGCCTGGAACCGGGACGGTAATTCACCCCTCCACTTT. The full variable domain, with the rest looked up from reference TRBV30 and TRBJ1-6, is SQTIHQWPATLVQPVGSPLSLECTVEGTSNPNLYWYRQAAGRGLQLLFYSVGIGQISSEVPQNLSASRPQDRQFILSSKKLLLSDSGFYLCAWNRDGNSPLHFGNGTRLTVT.

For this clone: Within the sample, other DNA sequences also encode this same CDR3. The CDR3 region is CAISGGQGYGYTF. Written as DNA, the CDR3 is TGTGCCATCAGTGGAGGACAGGGCTATGGCTACACCTTC. This chain links TRBV10-3 with TRBJ1-2; 8 bases line up with TRBD1. CDR1 and CDR2 from the germline V gene are ENHRY and SYGVKD. The junction had 2 bases not matched to a gene; V was cut back by 4 bases and J by 4 bases. There are 13 residues in the CDR3.

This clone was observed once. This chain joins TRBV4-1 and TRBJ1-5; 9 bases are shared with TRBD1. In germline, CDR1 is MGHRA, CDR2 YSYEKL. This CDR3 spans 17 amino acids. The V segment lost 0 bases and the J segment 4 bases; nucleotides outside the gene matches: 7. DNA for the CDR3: TGCGCCAGCAGCCAAGATTACAGGGGGCGGGCTAATCAGCCCCAGCATTTT. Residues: CASSQDYRGRANQPQHF.

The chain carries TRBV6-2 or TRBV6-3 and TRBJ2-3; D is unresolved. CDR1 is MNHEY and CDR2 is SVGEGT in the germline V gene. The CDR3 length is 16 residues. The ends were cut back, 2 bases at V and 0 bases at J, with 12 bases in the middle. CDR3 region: CASSYMGFSSTDTQYF. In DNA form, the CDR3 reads TGTGCCAGCAGTTACATGGGGTTTTCTAGCACAGATACGCAGTATTTT.

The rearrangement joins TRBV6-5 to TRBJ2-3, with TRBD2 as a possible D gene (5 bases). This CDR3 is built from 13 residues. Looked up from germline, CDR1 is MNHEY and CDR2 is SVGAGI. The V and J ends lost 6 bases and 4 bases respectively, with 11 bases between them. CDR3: CASSPGEPDTQYF. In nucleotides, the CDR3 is TGTGCCAGCAGCCCCGGGGAACCAGATACGCAGTATTTT.

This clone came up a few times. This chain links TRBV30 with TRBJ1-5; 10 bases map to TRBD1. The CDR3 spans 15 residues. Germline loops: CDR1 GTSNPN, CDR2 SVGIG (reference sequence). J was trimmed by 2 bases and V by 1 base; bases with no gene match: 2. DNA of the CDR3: TGTGCCTGGAGTGGGGGGACAGGGGGCAATCAGCCCCAGCATTTT. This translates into CAWSGGTGGNQPQHF.

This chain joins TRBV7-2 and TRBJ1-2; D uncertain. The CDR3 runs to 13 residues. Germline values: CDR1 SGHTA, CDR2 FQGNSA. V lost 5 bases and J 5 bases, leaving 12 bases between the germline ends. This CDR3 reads CASSTYNDYGYTF. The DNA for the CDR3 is TGTGCCAGCAGCACATACAACGATTATGGCTACACCTTC.

As DNA, the CDR3 is TGTGCCAGCAGTTTACTAAGTGTAGCCAAAAACATTCAGTACTTC. It encodes CASSLLSVAKNIQYF. This chain links TRBV5-5 with TRBJ2-4; D is unresolved. Trimming took 5 bases from V and 0 from J, leaving 12 bases between them. CDR3 length equals 15 residues. CDR1 is SGHKS, CDR2 YYEKEE, per germline (reference sequence).

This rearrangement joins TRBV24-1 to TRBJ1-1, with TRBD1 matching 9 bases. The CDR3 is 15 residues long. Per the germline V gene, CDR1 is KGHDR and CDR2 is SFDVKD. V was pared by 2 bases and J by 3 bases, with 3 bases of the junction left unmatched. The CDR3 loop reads CATSDSGQGDTEAFF. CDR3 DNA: TGTGCCACCAGTGATTCGGGACAGGGAGACACTGAAGCTTTCTTT.